Presented here are 10 T cell receptor beta chains from one specimen sequenced in a study of cytomegalovirus exposure and HLA in healthy donors. PCR primers comprised 60 Vbeta and 13 Jbeta primers. Sequencing was performed with immunoSEQ multiplex PCR; in TCRdb, only in-frame clones are kept and a portion is missing. This sample carries about 180,000 clones, more than 65% of them seen once, and the ten largest clones take about 1.3%. The specimen was PBMCs. The receptors stem from a girl between 2 and 10 years old in good health and CMV-seropositive.

J is TRBJ2-7 and V is TRBV6-1, with 10 bases matching TRBD1. This CDR3 region has 16 residues. Germline V gene data show CDR1 as MNHNS and CDR2 as SASEGT. Losses at the gene ends were 2 bases for V and 3 bases for J; bases not matched to a gene: 7. In DNA, the CDR3 is TGTGCCAGCAGTGAAACTGGAGACAGGGGGCACTACGAGCAGTACTTC. This codes for CASSETGDRGHYEQYF.

This clone was seen more than once but under ten times. CDR3 region: CASSLTGGQGANEQYF. CDR3 nucleotide sequence: TGTGCCAGCAGCTTAACGGGAGGACAGGGGGCCAACGAGCAGTACTTC. The rearrangement uses TRBV7-3 and TRBJ2-7, with 11 bases fitting TRBD1. Germline V CDR1 and CDR2: SGHTA, FQGTGA. This CDR3 is built from 16 residues. The V segment lost 0 bases and the J segment 5 bases; nucleotides outside the gene matches: 6.

The chain has TRBV27 and TRBJ2-3; D call uncertain. CDR1 is MNHEY and CDR2 is SMNVEV in the germline V gene (reference sequence). The CDR3 is 12 amino acids. V was trimmed by 2 bases and J by 4 bases, leaving 4 bases between them. CDR3: CASSLSPDTQYF. CDR3 nucleotides: TGTGCCAGCAGTTTAAGCCCAGATACGCAGTATTTT.

This chain connects TRBV4-1 to TRBJ2-3, with D unclear. Trimming left V 4 bases short and J 2 bases short, with 10 bases between. Germline V CDR1 and CDR2: MGHRA, YSYEKL. This CDR3 comprises 14 residues. Here the CDR3 reads CASSLPGATDTQYF. DNA of the CDR3: TGCGCCAGCAGCCTCCCCGGAGCCACAGATACGCAGTATTTT.

V usage is TRBV30 and J usage is TRBJ2-2; 8 nucleotides line up with TRBD1. There are 14 residues in the CDR3. Germline CDR1 GTSNPN, CDR2 SVGIG (reference sequence). V shed 4 bases, J shed 0 bases, and the junction held 1 base outside the gene matches. Here the CDR3 reads CAWTQGANTGELFF. CDR3 coding DNA: TGTGCCTGGACACAGGGGGCGAACACCGGGGAGCTGTTTTTT.

V and J are TRBV5-6 and TRBJ1-2; TRBD1 is a possible D gene (6 bases). The CDR3 totals 12 residues. Per germline, CDR1 SGHDT and CDR2 YYEEEE. Trimming left V 4 bases short and J 8 bases short, with 12 bases between. CDR3 amino acids: CASSPGGGGYTF. Written as DNA, the CDR3 is TGTGCCAGCAGCCCCGGTGGGGGCGGCTACACCTTC. Based on the CDR3 plus reference TRBV5-6 and TRBJ1-2, the full variable domain is DAGVTQSPTHLIKTRGQQVTLRCSPKSGHDTVSWYQQALGQGPQFIFQYYEEEERQRGNFPDRFSGHQFPNYSSELNVNALLLGDSALYLCASSPGGGGYTFGSGTRLTVV.

This chain uses TRBV30 with TRBJ2-7; D remains ambiguous. Trimming stripped 0 bases from V and 3 bases from J, with 9 bases between. This CDR3 has 13 residues. The germline CDR1 and CDR2 sequences are GTSNPN and SVGIG (reference sequence). This CDR3 reads CAWSVGLLYEQYF. CDR3 DNA: TGTGCCTGGAGTGTGGGCCTACTCTACGAGCAGTACTTC. The full variable domain, with the rest looked up from reference TRBV30 and TRBJ2-7, is SQTIHQWPATLVQPVGSPLSLECTVEGTSNPNLYWYRQAAGRGLQLLFYSVGIGQISSEVPQNLSASRPQDRQFILSSKKLLLSDSGFYLCAWSVGLLYEQYFGPGTRLTVT.

The chain employs TRBV28 and TRBJ2-7; D is undetermined. The germline V gene encodes CDR1 MDHEN and CDR2 SYDVKM. The V gene lost 10 bases and the J gene lost 0 bases, with 10 bases spanning the gap. This CDR3 is built from 12 residues. CDR3 bases: TGTGCCACCCTCCGCAGCTCCTACGAGCAGTACTTC. It yields the protein CATLRSSYEQYF. The complete variable domain, with remaining parts taken from reference TRBV28 and TRBJ2-7, reads DVKVTQSSRYLVKRTGEKVFLECVQDMDHENMFWYRQDPGLGLRLIYFSYDVKMKEKGDIPEGYSVSREKKERFSLILESASTNQTSMYLCATLRSSYEQYFGPGTRLTVT.

The chain uses TRBV10-1 and TRBJ2-1; 9 bases match TRBD2. The junction had 6 bases not matched to a gene; V was cut back by 2 bases and J by 4 bases. Germline lookup yields CDR1 WNHNN and CDR2 SYGVQD (reference sequence). CDR3 length: 16 residues. The CDR3 protein is CASSEIRAGGYNEQFF. DNA of the CDR3: TGCGCCAGCAGTGAGATTCGAGCGGGGGGTTACAATGAGCAGTTCTTC.

This clone was recorded only once. V and J are TRBV4-1 and TRBJ1-1; D may be TRBD1 (5 bases). V lost 7 bases and J lost 0, with 18 bases in between. CDR1 and CDR2 (germline): MGHRA, YSYEKL. CDR3 size: 16 residues. CDR3 bases: TGCGCCAGCAAGACAGTCGGTCAACATCTGAACACTGAAGCTTTCTTT. The encoded protein is CASKTVGQHLNTEAFF.